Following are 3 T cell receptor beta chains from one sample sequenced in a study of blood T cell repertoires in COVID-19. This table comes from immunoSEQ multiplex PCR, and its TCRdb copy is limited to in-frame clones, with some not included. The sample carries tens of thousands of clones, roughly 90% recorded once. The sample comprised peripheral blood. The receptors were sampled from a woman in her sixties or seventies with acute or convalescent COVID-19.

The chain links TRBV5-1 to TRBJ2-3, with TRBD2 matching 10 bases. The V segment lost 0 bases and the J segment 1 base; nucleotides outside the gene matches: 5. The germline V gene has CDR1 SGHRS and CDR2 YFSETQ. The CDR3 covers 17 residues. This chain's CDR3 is CASSLAGLAGGTDTQYF. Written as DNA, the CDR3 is TGCGCCAGCAGCTTGGCCGGGCTAGCGGGGGGCACAGATACGCAGTATTTT.

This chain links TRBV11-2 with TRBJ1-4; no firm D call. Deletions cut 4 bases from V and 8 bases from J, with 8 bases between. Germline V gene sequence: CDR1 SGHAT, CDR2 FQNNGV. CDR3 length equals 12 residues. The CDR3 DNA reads TGTGCCAGCAGCTCTTCTCGGGAAAAACTGTTTTTT. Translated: CASSSSREKLFF.

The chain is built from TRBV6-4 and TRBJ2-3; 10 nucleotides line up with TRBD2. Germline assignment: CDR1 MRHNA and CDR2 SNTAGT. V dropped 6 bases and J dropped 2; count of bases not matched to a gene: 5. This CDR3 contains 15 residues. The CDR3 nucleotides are TGTGCCAGCAGCACCGGGACTAGCGACACAGATACGCAGTATTTT. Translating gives CASSTGTSDTDTQYF.